This entry lists 21 T cell receptor beta chains sequenced from one sample in a study of shared clonotypes between healthy human individuals. TCRdb's copy holds only in-frame clones and misses some; the assay was immunoSEQ multiplex PCR. The sample lists 450,000 to 600,000 clones, 79% occurring once. The sequenced sample was PBMCs. The receptors derive from a woman in her forties in good health. Some clones in this sample may be carry-over from other donors' samples.

V usage is TRBV7-9 and J usage is TRBJ1-3; 9 nucleotides match TRBD1. The CDR3 runs 16 residues. The V and J ends lost 2 bases and 7 bases, in that order; junction bases with no gene match: 9. CDR1 is SEHNR and CDR2 is FQNEAQ in the germline V gene (reference sequence). Here the CDR3 DNA reads TGTGCCAGCAGCTTACCCACAGGGGGCCGGGCCAACACCATATATTTT. Translation: CASSLPTGGRANTIYF. The whole variable domain, remainder taken from reference TRBV7-9 and TRBJ1-3, is DTGVSQNPRHKITKRGQNVTFRCDPISEHNRLYWYRQTLGQGPEFLTYFQNEAQLEKSRLLSDRFSAERPKGSFSTLEIQRTEQGDSAMYLCASSLPTGGRANTIYFGEGSWLTVV.

V is TRBV6-1 and J is TRBJ2-5; TRBD2 matches 13 bases. J gave up 5 bases and V 7 bases, and 7 bases lay outside the gene matches. The CDR3 runs 15 residues. Germline V gene sequence: CDR1 MNHNS, CDR2 SASEGT. DNA of the CDR3: TGTGCCAGCAAGAGGGGACTAGCGGGGTCGGAGACCCAGTACTTC. Its protein product is CASKRGLAGSETQYF.

This rearrangement joins TRBV7-6 to TRBJ1-1; unclear D gene. CDR1 and CDR2 from the germline V gene are SGHVS and FNYEAQ. The CDR3 contains 17 residues. V lost 1 base and J 3 bases, leaving 18 bases between the germline ends. DNA of the CDR3: TGTGCCAGCAGCTTAGAGTCCCCGATTGGGCAATACACTGAAGCTTTCTTT. It yields the protein CASSLESPIGQYTEAFF.

V gene TRBV19 combines with J gene TRBJ2-5; tentative D call: TRBD2 (6 bases). Germline-derived CDR1 and CDR2 are LNHDA and SQIVND (reference sequence). Trimming took 3 bases from V and 3 from J, leaving 8 bases between them. The CDR3 length is 13 residues. In DNA form, the CDR3 reads TGTGCCAGTAGTATGAGGAGGGAAGAGACCCAGTACTTC. Its translation is CASSMRREETQYF.

The chain couples TRBV25-1 to TRBJ1-1, with 8 positions matching TRBD1. Germline V gene sequence: CDR1 MGHDK, CDR2 SYGVNS. The trim removed 6 bases at V and 5 bases at J, leaving 8 bases unmatched. CDR3 size: 14 residues. CDR3 sequence reads: CASRPTRGHTEAFF. The CDR3 DNA is TGTGCCAGCAGGCCAACCAGGGGGCATACTGAAGCTTTCTTT.

The chain employs TRBV11-2 and TRBJ2-1, with D maybe TRBD1 (5 bases). Germline CDR1 is SGHAT and CDR2 is FQNNGV. CDR3 size: 11 residues. Trimming left V 5 bases short and J 6 bases short, with 5 bases between. The DNA of the CDR3 is TGTGCCAGCAGCAGGGGCAATGAGCAGTTCTTC. Protein sequence: CASSRGNEQFF. Looking up the rest from reference TRBV11-2 and TRBJ2-1 gives the full variable domain: EAGVAQSPRYKIIEKRQSVAFWCNPISGHATLYWYQQILGQGPKLLIQFQNNGVVDDSQLPKDRFSAERLKGVDSTLKIQPAKLEDSAVYLCASSRGNEQFFGPGTRLTVL.

V usage is TRBV19 and J usage is TRBJ2-2; 12 bases match TRBD1. After removal of 5 bases from V and 3 bases from J, the junction contained 7 bases not matched to a gene. Germline-derived CDR1 and CDR2 are LNHDA and SQIVND (reference sequence). There are 17 residues in the CDR3. In nucleotides, the CDR3 is TGTGCCAGTAGTCCGAGGGGGACAGGGGGCTACACCGGGGAGCTGTTTTTT. This translates into CASSPRGTGGYTGELFF.

The genes are TRBV28 and TRBJ1-5; 7 nucleotides line up with TRBD1. The CDR3 has 16 residues. From germline, CDR1 is MDHEN and CDR2 SYDVKM. V shed 7 bases and J 0 bases; nucleotides not matched to a gene: 9. The CDR3 bases are TGTGCCAGCACCAAATCAGGGGGGCATAGCAATCAGCCCCAGCATTTT. Its protein product is CASTKSGGHSNQPQHF.

This clone was counted a single time. The chain couples TRBV18 to TRBJ2-7, with unresolved D. V shed 4 bases and J shed 6 bases, with 10 bases lying between them. Per the germline V gene, CDR1 is KGHSH and CDR2 is LQKENI. The CDR3 length is 12 residues. The CDR3 protein is CASSRLGTEQYF. The DNA for the CDR3 is TGTGCCAGCTCACGATTAGGAACCGAGCAGTACTTC.

The chain carries TRBV6-1 and TRBJ1-1; D is unclear. The ends were cut back, 2 bases at V and 3 bases at J, with 10 bases in the middle. From germline, CDR1 is MNHNS and CDR2 SASEGT. The CDR3 is made up of 14 amino acids. The CDR3 loop is CASSESMWYTEAFF. In nucleotides, the CDR3 is TGTGCCAGCAGTGAATCAATGTGGTACACTGAAGCTTTCTTT.

This chain connects TRBV15 to TRBJ1-5; a possible D gene is TRBD1 (6 bases). CDR1 LNHNV and CDR2 YYDKDF come from the germline V gene (reference sequence). V was clipped by 0 bases and J by 5 bases, with 11 bases between them. The CDR3 spans 15 residues. The CDR3 reads CATSRDRRGDQPQHF. Here the CDR3 DNA reads TGTGCCACCAGCAGAGATCGCAGGGGAGATCAGCCCCAGCATTTT.

This clone was seen a single time. The rearrangement joins TRBV19 to TRBJ1-4; D call uncertain. V lost 6 bases, J lost 2 bases, and 10 bases lay in between. The CDR3 contains 14 residues. CDR1 LNHDA and CDR2 SQIVND come from the germline V gene (reference sequence). This CDR3 is CASRRGRTNEKLFF. The CDR3, as DNA: TGTGCCAGTAGGCGGGGAAGGACTAATGAAAAACTGTTTTTT.

V usage is TRBV7-3 and J usage is TRBJ2-3; D is uncertain. There are 12 residues in the CDR3. Germline assignment: CDR1 SGHTA and CDR2 FQGTGA. V gave up 2 bases and J gave up 5 bases, with 5 bases separating them. The CDR3 nucleotides are TGTGCCAGCAGCTTATATGGAGATACGCAGTATTTT. It encodes CASSLYGDTQYF. Based on the CDR3 plus reference TRBV7-3 and TRBJ2-3, the full variable domain is GAGVSQTPSNKVTEKGKYVELRCDPISGHTALYWYRQSLGQGPEFLIYFQGTGAADDSGLPNDRFFAVRPEGSVSTLKIQRTERGDSAVYLCASSLYGDTQYFGPGTRLTVL.

This chain connects TRBV28 to TRBJ1-1; possibly TRBD1 for D (5 bases). V lost 8 bases to trimming and J lost 5 bases, with 18 bases between them. Germline-derived CDR1 and CDR2 are MDHEN and SYDVKM. The CDR3 sequence is 14 residues long. In DNA form, the CDR3 reads TGTGCCAGCCCGGCCCGGGGAGAGGGGACTGAAGCTTTCTTT. Translation gives CASPARGEGTEAFF. Using reference TRBV28 and TRBJ1-1 for the parts outside the CDR3, the full variable domain is DVKVTQSSRYLVKRTGEKVFLECVQDMDHENMFWYRQDPGLGLRLIYFSYDVKMKEKGDIPEGYSVSREKKERFSLILESASTNQTSMYLCASPARGEGTEAFFGQGTRLTVV.

J is TRBJ2-7 and V is TRBV2, with 9 positions matching TRBD1. This CDR3 contains 15 residues. V shed 4 bases, J shed 3 bases, and the junction held 7 bases outside the gene matches. Looked up from germline, CDR1 is SNHLY and CDR2 is FYNNEI. The CDR3 nucleotides read TGTGCCAGCAGTGCGGGGACAGGGATGGTCTACGAGCAGTACTTC. Translated, it gives CASSAGTGMVYEQYF.

This chain joins TRBV6-5 and TRBJ1-1, with 8 bases lining up with TRBD1. V lost 6 bases, J lost 6 bases, and 9 bases stayed unmatched. Germline V CDR1 and CDR2: MNHEY, SVGAGI. The CDR3 runs 14 residues. The CDR3 loop reads CASRQQGGGAEAFF. CDR3 in DNA: TGTGCCAGCAGACAACAGGGGGGGGGAGCTGAAGCTTTCTTT.

The V and J genes are TRBV23-1 and TRBJ1-4; D gene uncertain. TRBV23-1 is designated an ORF whose function remains uncertain. The CDR3 is made up of 16 amino acids. Trimming left V 0 bases short and J 4 bases short, with 12 bases between. CDR3 nucleotides: TGCGCCAGCAGTCAATCCAAGGACTATCATAATGAAAAACTGTTTTTT. Residues: CASSQSKDYHNEKLFF.

The table lists this clone with a few counts. The CDR3, as DNA: TGCGCCAGCAGCAAAGGACAGGGACATAACACTGAAGCTTTCTTT. Translation gives CASSKGQGHNTEAFF. The chain couples TRBV5-1 to TRBJ1-1; TRBD1 aligns across 8 bases. The CDR3 runs to 15 residues. CDR1 is SGHRS and CDR2 is YFSETQ in the germline V gene. With V trimmed by 4 bases and J by 2 bases, 7 bases remained unmatched.

The J gene is TRBJ2-1, the V gene TRBV5-1; D is tentatively TRBD1 or TRBD2 (6 bases each). The CDR3 runs 16 residues. Germline assignment: CDR1 SGHRS and CDR2 YFSETQ. The ends were cut back, 5 bases at V and 2 bases at J, with 17 bases in the middle. CDR3 amino acids: CASRFPLGGTYNEQFF. DNA of the CDR3: TGCGCCAGCAGGTTCCCCTTGGGGGGCACCTACAATGAGCAGTTCTTC.

The chain recombines TRBV10-3 with TRBJ2-3; 11 bases match TRBD2. Unmatched junction bases numbered 10, after V lost 11 bases and J lost 6 bases. The germline gives CDR1 ENHRY, CDR2 SYGVKD. The CDR3 loop spans 14 amino acids. CDR3 protein: CAVLSGRAIDTQYF. CDR3 coding DNA: TGTGCCGTACTTAGCGGGAGGGCCATTGATACGCAGTATTTT.

This clone was observed a handful of times. The chain links TRBV4-1 to TRBJ2-3, with D possibly matching TRBD2 (6 bases). CDR1 is MGHRA, CDR2 YSYEKL, per germline. The V and J ends lost 6 bases and 0 bases respectively, with 13 bases between them. The CDR3 consists of 15 residues. DNA for the CDR3: TGCGCCAGCAGTTCAGACGGGACTAGCACAGATACGCAGTATTTT. Translation gives CASSSDGTSTDTQYF.